The clone carrying this TCR beta chain came up a few times. The use of a sample-barcoded 5' primer and a J-beta primer mix characterized a second PCR of roughly 6 to 11 cycles. Unique molecular identifiers of 12 random nucleotides labeled each cDNA. TCRdb reanalysed the 5' RACE reads using MiXCR and keeps one entry per CDR3 protein. Among fewer than 700,000 distinct CDR3 sequences, roughly 43% were seen once, and the ten largest hold about 30%. The data were taken from a study of blood T cells in healthy people across ages. This CDR3 comprises 13 residues. V was cut by 3 bases and J by 7 bases, with 10 bases left in between. Per the germline V gene, CDR1 is SGHAT and CDR2 is FQNNGV.

This TCR was recovered from a man older than 75 in good health. The V gene is TRBV11-2, the J gene TRBJ2-1; D possibly corresponds to TRBD2 (5 bases). The sample was blood. The CDR3 here is CASSFQSGNEQFF. Written as DNA, the CDR3 is TGTGCCAGCAGCTTCCAATCGGGGAATGAGCAGTTCTTC.